What follows is one T cell receptor (beta chain) and its context. Trimming shortened V by 3 bases and J by 11 bases, and 14 bases separated the two germline ends. The CDR3 has 12 amino acids. The germline V gene has CDR1 SGHDT and CDR2 YYEEEE. Authors' analysis steps: Counts of nucleated cells, estimated from reference gene primer amplification, were obtained. Clones were sequenced by immunoSEQ multiplex PCR, and TCRdb holds only the in-frame ones, with some missing. V, J and clone size reflect that table, while D and trimming were determined from the DNA. Among about 69,000 clones listed, around 79% were seen once. This entry belongs to a study of blood T cell repertoires in COVID-19. Whole-study context: Sites across the United States, Italy and Spain contributed samples from acute and convalescent COVID-19. PBMCs, B-cell-depleted T cells, or T cells were the source of the cDNA or gDNA that made up the material.

This chain uses TRBV5-6 with TRBJ1-1, with a tentative D call TRBD1 (5 bases). This clonotype originated in a man aged 55-75 years with acute or convalescent COVID-19. The specimen sequenced was peripheral blood. The CDR3 coding sequence is TGTGCCAGCAGCTATGGGGGGATAGCCGCTTTCTTT. Translated: CASSYGGIAAFF. Full variable domain (rest looked up from reference TRBV5-6 and TRBJ1-1): DAGVTQSPTHLIKTRGQQVTLRCSPKSGHDTVSWYQQALGQGPQFIFQYYEEEERQRGNFPDRFSGHQFPNYSSELNVNALLLGDSALYLCASSYGGIAAFFGQGTRLTVV.